What follows are 4 T cell receptor beta chains derived from one specimen sequenced in a study of T cell repertoires in cytomegalovirus infection. Each CDR3 protein is one row after TCRdb ran MiXCR on the reads. This table has a few hundred thousand distinct CDR3 sequences, under 45% appearing once. These receptors are not linked to any known antigen. The starting material was cultured PBMCs, obtained from culture after CMV antigen stimulation. The source is a human donor in good health (CMV status not recorded). Some clones in this sample may be carry-over from other donors' samples.

This clonotype has a handful of counts. The chain uses TRBV20-1 and TRBJ1-6; 7 bases map to TRBD1. The CDR3 length is 17 residues. Trimming at V came to 5 bases and at J to 1 base, leaving 11 bases not matched to a gene. Germline CDR1 reads DFQATT; CDR2 reads SNEGSKA (reference sequence). The CDR3 loop is CSARQGPIVSYNSPLHF. The CDR3 DNA follows: TGCAGTGCTCGACAGGGTCCGATTGTTTCCTATAATTCACCCCTCCACTTT.

This clonotype was counted only a few times. J is TRBJ2-1 and V is TRBV7-6, with 11 bases lining up with TRBD2. This CDR3 has 17 amino acids. Germline V gives CDR1 SGHVS, CDR2 FNYEAQ. V lost 2 bases and J lost 5; bases outside the gene matches: 8. The CDR3 nucleotides are TGTGCCAGCAGCTTAATGCCCGGGACTAGCGGCCACAATGAGCAGTTCTTC. Protein sequence: CASSLMPGTSGHNEQFF.

This clonotype is a singleton in its sample. Compared with germline, one end of the junction differs, possibly owing to a read error. The V call is TRBV28, the J call TRBJ2-1; 9 nucleotides line up with TRBD2. The germline gives CDR1 MDHEN, CDR2 SYDVKM. The CDR3 length is 13 residues. The CDR3 DNA is TGTGCCAGCCGTTCCGGGACTAGCCGATTCGAACTCTTC. It specifies CASRSGTSRFELF. The full variable domain, its missing parts supplied by reference TRBV28 and TRBJ2-1, is DVKVTQSSRYLVKRTGEKVFLECVQDMDHENMFWYRQDPGLGLRLIYFSYDVKMKEKGDIPEGYSVSREKKERFSLILESASTNQTSMYLCASRSGTSRFELFGPGTRLTVL.

This clonotype occurred a few times. CDR3 region: CASSGEPFSYNEQFF. CDR3 nucleotides: TGTGCCAGCAGTGGGGAACCCTTCTCCTACAATGAGCAGTTCTTC. The chain joins TRBV6-5 to TRBJ2-1, with unresolved D. This CDR3 contains 15 residues. Trimming took 5 bases from V and 0 from J, leaving 11 bases between them. Germline CDR1 and CDR2: MNHEY and SVGAGI.